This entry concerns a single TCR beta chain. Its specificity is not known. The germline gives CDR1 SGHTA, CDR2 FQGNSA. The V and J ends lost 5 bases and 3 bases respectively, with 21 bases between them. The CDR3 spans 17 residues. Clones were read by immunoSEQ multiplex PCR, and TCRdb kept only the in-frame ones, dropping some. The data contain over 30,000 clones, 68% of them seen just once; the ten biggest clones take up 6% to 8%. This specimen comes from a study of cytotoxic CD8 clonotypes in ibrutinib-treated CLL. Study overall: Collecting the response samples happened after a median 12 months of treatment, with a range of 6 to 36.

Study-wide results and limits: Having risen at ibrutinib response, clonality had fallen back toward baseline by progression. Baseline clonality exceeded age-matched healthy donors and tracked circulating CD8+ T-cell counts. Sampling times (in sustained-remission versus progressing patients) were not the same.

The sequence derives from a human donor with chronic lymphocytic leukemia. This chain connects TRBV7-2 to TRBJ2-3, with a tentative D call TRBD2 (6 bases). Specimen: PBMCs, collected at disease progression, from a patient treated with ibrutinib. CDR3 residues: CASSPSLRSRGTDTQYF. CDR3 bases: TGTGCCAGCAGCCCCTCATTGAGGTCCCGGGGGACAGATACGCAGTATTTT.